What follows are 18 T cell receptor beta chains derived from one specimen sequenced in a study of beta chain features in type 1 diabetes. Study observations and caveats: Moderate yet significant TCRB CDR3 shortening was seen in Type 1 diabetes patients in all four CD4+ subsets.

Expressed TCRB transcripts were sequenced after all isolated RNA was converted to cDNA. Sequencing used immunoSEQ multiplex PCR; TCRdb keeps in-frame clones, though not all of them. The data contain around 690,000 clones, roughly an eighth of them singletons. These receptors lack a known antigen. Sequenced material: naive CD4+ T cells from blood. These receptors were collected from a man aged 25-45 years with type 1 diabetes.

This sequence joins TRBV7-9 and TRBJ2-7; possibly TRBD1 or TRBD2 for D (5 bases each). The germline CDR1 and CDR2 sequences are SEHNR and FQNEAQ (reference sequence). The CDR3 totals 14 residues. The germline V and J ends were trimmed by 3 bases and 1 base, with 10 bases remaining between them. As DNA, the CDR3 is TGTGCCAGCAGCTTTGGGACGGAATCCTACGAGCAGTACTTC. It encodes CASSFGTESYEQYF. The variable domain in full, completed from reference TRBV7-9 and TRBJ2-7, reads DTGVSQNPRHKITKRGQNVTFRCDPISEHNRLYWYRQTLGQGPEFLTYFQNEAQLEKSRLLSDRFSAERPKGSFSTLEIQRTEQGDSAMYLCASSFGTESYEQYFGPGTRLTVT.

This clone was seen more than once but under ten times. The chain employs TRBV28 and TRBJ2-3; 7 bases line up with TRBD2. Germline lookup yields CDR1 MDHEN and CDR2 SYDVKM. The CDR3 contains 15 residues. The V gene end was trimmed by 6 bases and the J gene end by 4 bases; junction bases not matched to a gene: 10. The CDR3 spells CASREIDGGSDTQYF. In DNA, the CDR3 is TGTGCCAGCAGGGAGATAGACGGGGGGTCAGATACGCAGTATTTT.

The chain couples TRBV30 to TRBJ1-4; D gene unclear. The CDR3 length is 13 residues. CDR1 and CDR2 (germline): GTSNPN, SVGIG (reference sequence). V lost 5 bases to trimming and J lost 0 bases, with 7 bases between them. CDR3 residues: CAWGFATNEKLFF. The CDR3 nucleotides are TGTGCCTGGGGTTTTGCAACTAATGAAAAACTGTTTTTT.

The chain carries TRBV7-8 and TRBJ2-1; 13 bases are shared with TRBD2. This CDR3 has 17 residues. Per germline, CDR1 SGHVS and CDR2 FQNEAQ. V shed 0 bases, J shed 8 bases, and the junction held 7 bases outside the gene matches. In DNA, the CDR3 is TGTGCCAGCAGCTTAGCACACACTAGCGGGGGGGTCTATGAGCAGTTCTTC. Translated: CASSLAHTSGGVYEQFF.

This rearrangement joins TRBV29-1 to TRBJ2-3, with 9 positions matching TRBD2. The CDR3 contains 14 residues. The germline gives CDR1 SQVTM, CDR2 ANQGSEA. V was pared by 8 bases and J by 5 bases, with 11 bases of the junction left unmatched. CDR3 in DNA: TGCAGCCCAAGCCACTTGCGGGGGGGAGATACGCAGTATTTT. Amino acids: CSPSHLRGGDTQYF.

The chain couples TRBV2 to TRBJ2-5; 8 bases agree with TRBD2. Germline loops: CDR1 SNHLY, CDR2 FYNNEI. The CDR3 has 14 amino acids. Trimming took 2 bases from V and 4 from J; bases not matched to a gene: 3. The CDR3 sequence is CASSELAGIETQYF. DNA of the CDR3: TGTGCCAGCAGTGAATTAGCGGGGATAGAGACCCAGTACTTC.

This clone has a handful of counts. The chain is built from TRBV29-1 and TRBJ2-1; 7 bases match TRBD1. The length of the CDR3 is 14 residues. The junction had 3 bases not matched to a gene; V was cut back by 3 bases and J by 1 base. The germline CDR1 and CDR2 sequences are SQVTM and ANQGSEA. The CDR3 DNA sequence: TGCAGCGTTGATATGGACAGGTCCTACAATGAGCAGTTCTTC. Residues: CSVDMDRSYNEQFF.

The table lists this clone with a few counts. The chain uses TRBV7-2 and TRBJ2-3; 11 bases align to TRBD2. This CDR3 region has 16 residues. CDR1 is SGHTA, CDR2 FQGNSA, per germline. The ends lost 1 base at V and 9 bases at J; junction bases unmatched: 9. CDR3 amino acids: CASSLDLAGGSHTQYF. CDR3 nucleotides: TGTGCCAGCAGCTTAGATCTAGCGGGGGGATCACACACGCAGTATTTT.

The chain combines TRBV9 with TRBJ1-1; D is uncertain. V was clipped by 1 base and J by 1 base, with 11 bases between them. There are 15 residues in the CDR3. Germline V gene lookup returns CDR1 SGDLS and CDR2 YYNGEE. The CDR3 is CASSVYLDWNTEAFF. CDR3 nucleotides: TGTGCCAGCAGCGTATACCTAGACTGGAACACTGAAGCTTTCTTT.

The rearrangement uses TRBV28 and TRBJ2-3, with TRBD1 identical over 8 bases. The CDR3 length is 16 residues. Unmatched junction bases numbered 6, after V lost 0 bases and J lost 4 bases. Germline CDR1 MDHEN, CDR2 SYDVKM. The CDR3 bases are TGTGCCAGCAGTTTATGGGCAGGGGGCTTGGCAGATACGCAGTATTTT. It translates to CASSLWAGGLADTQYF. Combining the CDR3 with reference TRBV28 and TRBJ2-3 gives the whole variable domain DVKVTQSSRYLVKRTGEKVFLECVQDMDHENMFWYRQDPGLGLRLIYFSYDVKMKEKGDIPEGYSVSREKKERFSLILESASTNQTSMYLCASSLWAGGLADTQYFGPGTRLTVL.

This chain joins TRBV7-2 and TRBJ1-4; D is undetermined. The CDR3 runs 14 residues. CDR1 is SGHTA, CDR2 FQGNSA, per germline. The ends were cut back, 1 base at V and 8 bases at J, with 11 bases in the middle. CDR3 DNA: TGTGCCAGCAGCTTAGGTCCACTCGGGGAAAAACTGTTTTTT. Its protein product is CASSLGPLGEKLFF.

The genes are TRBV5-8 and TRBJ2-6; D could derive from TRBD1 or TRBD2 (5 bases each). Germline-derived CDR1 and CDR2 are SGHTS and YDEGEE. The CDR3 extends over 14 amino acids. Trimming stripped 4 bases from V and 2 bases from J, with 7 bases between. CDR3 coding DNA: TGTGCCAGCAGCGGGGGTCCTGGGGCCAACGTCCTGACTTTC. This translates into CASSGGPGANVLTF.

The chain is built from TRBV7-9 and TRBJ1-5; maybe TRBD1 (5 bases). Germline V lookup: CDR1 SEHNR, CDR2 FQNEAQ (reference sequence). The CDR3 extends over 15 amino acids. Trimming removed 5 bases from V and 5 bases from J, with 16 bases in between. The CDR3 loop reads CASSPIGTKDQPQHF. Here the CDR3 DNA reads TGTGCCAGCAGCCCCATCGGGACGAAGGATCAGCCCCAGCATTTT.

CDR3 nucleotides: TGTGCCTGGAGCTCCGGGACAGGGCTTCAGCCCCAGCATTTT. Its protein product is CAWSSGTGLQPQHF. The rearrangement joins TRBV30 to TRBJ1-5; 9 bases are shared with TRBD1. The CDR3 sequence is 14 residues long. The germline V gene has CDR1 GTSNPN and CDR2 SVGIG (reference sequence). With 3 bases clipped from V and 6 bases from J, the junction kept 6 bases outside the gene matches.

The chain has TRBV27 and TRBJ1-1; unclear D gene. Trimming stripped 6 bases from V and 0 bases from J, with 5 bases between. This CDR3 contains 12 residues. Germline V CDR1 and CDR2: MNHEY, SMNVEV (reference sequence). CDR3 coding DNA: TGTGCCAGCAGCACGGTGAACACTGAAGCTTTCTTT. This gives the protein CASSTVNTEAFF.

The table lists this clone with a few counts. This rearrangement joins TRBV4-2 to TRBJ2-7; no definite D call. Germline V gives CDR1 LGHNA, CDR2 YNFKEQ. The CDR3 is 13 residues long. Trimming cost V 8 bases and J 2 bases, with 13 bases left between them. This CDR3 reads CASRSGQTYEQYF. The CDR3 DNA reads as TGTGCCAGCCGCTCCGGGCAGACCTACGAGCAGTACTTC.

Comments on this clone: This sample also contains other DNA sequences that code for the same CDR3. The rearrangement links TRBV6-5 to TRBJ1-2, with 10 bases lining up with TRBD1. J gave up 2 bases and V 5 bases, and 2 bases lay outside the gene matches. This CDR3 spans 14 amino acids. Germline V CDR1 and CDR2: MNHEY, SVGAGI. For the CDR3, the DNA is TGTGCCAGCAGTACGGGACAGGGGAACTATGGCTACACCTTC. The encoded protein is CASSTGQGNYGYTF.

This clone was seen a few times. Other nucleotide sequences from this sample produce the same CDR3. The CDR3 is CASSLRNTGELFF. The CDR3, as DNA: TGTGCCAGCAGCTTACGGAACACCGGGGAGCTGTTTTTT. This sequence joins TRBV13 and TRBJ2-2, with D unresolved. The CDR3 extends over 13 amino acids. V dropped 2 bases and J dropped 1 base, with 2 bases sitting between them. Germline loops: CDR1 PRHDT, CDR2 FYEKMQ (reference sequence).